The entry below gives a single T cell receptor beta chain sequence along with its context. As processed by the authors: Amplification with reference gene primers provided the estimates of nucleated cell counts. Produced via immunoSEQ multiplex PCR; TCRdb's table is partial and in-frame only. That table gives V, J and clone size, and the DNA gave D and trimming. The sample lists 150,000 to 200,000 clones, approximately 90% seen once, with more than 5% in the top ten. CDR1 is MNHEY and CDR2 is SVGAGI in the germline V gene. The J segment lost 5 bases and the V segment lost 2 bases, leaving 6 bases of the junction unmatched. This CDR3 region has 16 residues. This sample is part of a study of blood T cell repertoires in COVID-19. The overall study: Sites across the United States, Italy and Spain contributed samples from acute and convalescent COVID-19.

Input material: peripheral blood. The V gene is TRBV6-5, the J gene TRBJ2-2, with 9 bases matching TRBD2. The sequence came from a human donor in a cohort sampled during active COVID-19. Here the CDR3 DNA reads TGTGCCAGCAGTTACGCCGCGGGGGGGCGGACCGGGGAGCTGTTTTTT. Protein sequence: CASSYAAGGRTGELFF.